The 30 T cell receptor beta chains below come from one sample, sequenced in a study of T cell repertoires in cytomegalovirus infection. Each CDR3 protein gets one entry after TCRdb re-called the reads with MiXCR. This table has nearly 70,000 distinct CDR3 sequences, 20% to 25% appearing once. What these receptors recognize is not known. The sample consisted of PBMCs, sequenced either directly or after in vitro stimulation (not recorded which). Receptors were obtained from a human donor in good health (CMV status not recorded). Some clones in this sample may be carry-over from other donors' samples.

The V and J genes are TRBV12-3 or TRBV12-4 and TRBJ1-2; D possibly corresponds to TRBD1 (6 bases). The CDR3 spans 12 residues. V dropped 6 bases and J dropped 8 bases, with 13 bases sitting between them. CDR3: CASRLQGSGYTF. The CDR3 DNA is TGTGCCAGCAGATTACAGGGTTCCGGCTACACCTTC.

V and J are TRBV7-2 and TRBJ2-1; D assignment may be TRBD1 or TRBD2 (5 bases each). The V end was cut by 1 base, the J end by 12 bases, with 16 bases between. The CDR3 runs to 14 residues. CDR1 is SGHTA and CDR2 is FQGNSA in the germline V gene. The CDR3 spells CASSLVGDPIGQFF. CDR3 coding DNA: TGTGCCAGCAGCTTAGTCGGGGACCCCATAGGGCAGTTCTTC.

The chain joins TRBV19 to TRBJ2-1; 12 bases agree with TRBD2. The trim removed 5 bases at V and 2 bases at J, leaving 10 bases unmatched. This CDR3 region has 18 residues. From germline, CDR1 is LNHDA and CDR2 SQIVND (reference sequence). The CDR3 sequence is CASSFRSSGRAPYNEQFF. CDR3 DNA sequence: TGTGCCAGTAGTTTCAGGTCTAGCGGGAGGGCCCCCTACAATGAGCAGTTCTTC.

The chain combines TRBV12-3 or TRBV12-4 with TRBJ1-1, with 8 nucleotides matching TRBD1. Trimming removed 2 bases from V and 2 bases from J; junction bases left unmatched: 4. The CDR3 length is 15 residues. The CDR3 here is CASSLQGAGNTEAFF. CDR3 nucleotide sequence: TGTGCCAGCAGTTTACAGGGGGCGGGAAACACTGAAGCTTTCTTT.

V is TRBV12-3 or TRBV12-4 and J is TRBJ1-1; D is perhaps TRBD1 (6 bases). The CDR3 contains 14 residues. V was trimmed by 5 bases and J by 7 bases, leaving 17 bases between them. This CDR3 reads CASSRPPGGYEAFF. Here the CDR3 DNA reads TGTGCCAGCAGTCGACCTCCCGGGGGCTATGAAGCTTTCTTT.

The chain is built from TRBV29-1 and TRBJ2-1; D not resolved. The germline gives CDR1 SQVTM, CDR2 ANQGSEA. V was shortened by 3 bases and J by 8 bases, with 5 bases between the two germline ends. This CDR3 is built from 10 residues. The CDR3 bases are TGCAGCGTTGAGGACCATGAGCAGTTCTTC. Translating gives CSVEDHEQFF.

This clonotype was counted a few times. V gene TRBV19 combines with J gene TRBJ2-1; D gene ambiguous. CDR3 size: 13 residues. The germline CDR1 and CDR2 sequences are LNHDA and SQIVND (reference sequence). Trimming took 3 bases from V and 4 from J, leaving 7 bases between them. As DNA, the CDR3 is TGTGCCAGTAGTATCAGTATTTACAATGAGCAGTTCTTC. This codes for CASSISIYNEQFF.

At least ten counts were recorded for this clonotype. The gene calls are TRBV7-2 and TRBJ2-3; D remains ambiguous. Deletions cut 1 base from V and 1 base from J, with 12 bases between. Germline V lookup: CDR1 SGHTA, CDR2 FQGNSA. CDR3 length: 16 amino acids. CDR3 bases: TGTGCCAGCAGCTTAGTCTTGCGGAGAGGCACAGATACGCAGTATTTT. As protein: CASSLVLRRGTDTQYF. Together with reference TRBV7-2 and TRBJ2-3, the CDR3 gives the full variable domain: GAGVSQSPSNKVTEKGKDVELRCDPISGHTALYWYRQSLGQGLEFLIYFQGNSAPDKSGLPSDRFSAERTGGSVSTLTIQRTQQEDSAVYLCASSLVLRRGTDTQYFGPGTRLTVL.

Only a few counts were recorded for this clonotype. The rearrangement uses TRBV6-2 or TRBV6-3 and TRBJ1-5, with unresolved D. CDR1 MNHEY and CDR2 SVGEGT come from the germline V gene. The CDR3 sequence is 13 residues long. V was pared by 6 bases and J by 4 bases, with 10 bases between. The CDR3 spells CASSPGENQPQHF. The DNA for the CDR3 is TGTGCCAGCAGCCCGGGCGAGAATCAGCCCCAGCATTTT.

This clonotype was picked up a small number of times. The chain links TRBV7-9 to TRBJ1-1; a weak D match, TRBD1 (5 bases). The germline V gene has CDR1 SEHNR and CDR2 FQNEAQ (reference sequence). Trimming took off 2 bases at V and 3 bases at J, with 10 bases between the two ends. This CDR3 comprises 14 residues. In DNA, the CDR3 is TGTGCCAGCAGCTTACAGGGATGGGACACTGAAGCTTTCTTT. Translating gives CASSLQGWDTEAFF.

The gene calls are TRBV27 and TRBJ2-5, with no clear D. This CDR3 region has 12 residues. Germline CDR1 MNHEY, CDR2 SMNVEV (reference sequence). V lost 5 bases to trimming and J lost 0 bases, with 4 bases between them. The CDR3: CASSKHQETQYF. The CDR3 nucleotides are TGTGCCAGCAGTAAACACCAAGAGACCCAGTACTTC.

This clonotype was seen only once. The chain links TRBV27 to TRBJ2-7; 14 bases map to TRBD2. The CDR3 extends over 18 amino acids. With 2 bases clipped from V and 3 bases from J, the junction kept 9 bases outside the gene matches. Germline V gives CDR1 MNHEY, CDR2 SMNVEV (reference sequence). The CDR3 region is CASSLPEPTSGRVYEQYV. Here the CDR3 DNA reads TGTGCCAGCAGTTTACCCGAACCGACTAGCGGGAGGGTCTACGAGCAGTACGTC.

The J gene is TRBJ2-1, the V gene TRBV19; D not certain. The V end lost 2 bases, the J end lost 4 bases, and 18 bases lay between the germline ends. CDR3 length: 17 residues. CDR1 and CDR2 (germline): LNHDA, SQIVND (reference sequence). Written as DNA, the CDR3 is TGTGCCAGTAGTATAAGCCACCTCTCGCCCCCATACAATGAGCAGTTCTTC. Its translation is CASSISHLSPPYNEQFF.

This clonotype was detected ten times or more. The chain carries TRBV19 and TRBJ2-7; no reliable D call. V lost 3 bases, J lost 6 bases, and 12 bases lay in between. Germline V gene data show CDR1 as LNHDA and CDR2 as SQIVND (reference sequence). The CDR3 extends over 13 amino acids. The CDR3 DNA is TGTGCCAGTAGTATTGGGCTGGGGTCCGAGCAGTACGTC. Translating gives CASSIGLGSEQYV.

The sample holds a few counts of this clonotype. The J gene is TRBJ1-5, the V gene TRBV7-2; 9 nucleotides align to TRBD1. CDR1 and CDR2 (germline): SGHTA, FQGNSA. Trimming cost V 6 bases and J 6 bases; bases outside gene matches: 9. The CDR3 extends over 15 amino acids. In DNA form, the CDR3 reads TGTGCCAGCAGTTATACTACAGGGGGCCTTCAGCCCCAGCATTTT. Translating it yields CASSYTTGGLQPQHF. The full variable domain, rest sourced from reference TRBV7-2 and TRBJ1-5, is GAGVSQSPSNKVTEKGKDVELRCDPISGHTALYWYRQSLGQGLEFLIYFQGNSAPDKSGLPSDRFSAERTGGSVSTLTIQRTQQEDSAVYLCASSYTTGGLQPQHFGDGTRLSIL.

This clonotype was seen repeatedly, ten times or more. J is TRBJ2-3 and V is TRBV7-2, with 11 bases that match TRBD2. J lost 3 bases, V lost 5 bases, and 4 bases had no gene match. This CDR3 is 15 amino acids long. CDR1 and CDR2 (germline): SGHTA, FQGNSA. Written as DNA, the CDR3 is TGTGCCAGCAGCCCCCGGACTAGCGGGACAGATACGCAGTATTTT. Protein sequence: CASSPRTSGTDTQYF.

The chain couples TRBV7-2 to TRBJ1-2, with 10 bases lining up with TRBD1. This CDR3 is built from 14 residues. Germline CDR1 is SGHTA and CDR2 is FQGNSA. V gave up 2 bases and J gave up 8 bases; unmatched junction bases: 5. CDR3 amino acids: CASSLLGQGNGYTF. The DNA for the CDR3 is TGTGCCAGCAGCTTATTGGGACAGGGGAACGGCTACACCTTC.

CDR3 sequence: CASSLLDRGPGEQFF. CDR3 sequence (DNA): TGTGCCAGCAGCCTCCTCGACCGGGGGCCAGGTGAGCAGTTCTTC. The chain employs TRBV14 and TRBJ2-1, with D possibly being TRBD1 or TRBD2 (6 bases each). The CDR3 totals 15 residues. Germline assignment: CDR1 SGHDN and CDR2 FVKESK. V was shortened by 4 bases and J by 9 bases, with 19 bases between the two germline ends.

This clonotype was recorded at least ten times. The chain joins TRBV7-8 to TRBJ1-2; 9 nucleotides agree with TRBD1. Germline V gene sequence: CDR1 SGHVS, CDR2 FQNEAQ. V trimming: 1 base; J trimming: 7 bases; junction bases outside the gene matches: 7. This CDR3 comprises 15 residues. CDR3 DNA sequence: TGTGCCAGCAGCTTAGACGGGACAGGGAGTAGTGGCTACACCTTC. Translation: CASSLDGTGSSGYTF. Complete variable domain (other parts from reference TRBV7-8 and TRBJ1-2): GAGVSQSPRYKVAKRGQDVALRCDPISGHVSLFWYQQALGQGPEFLTYFQNEAQLDKSGLPSDRFFAERPEGSVSTLKIQRTQQEDSAVYLCASSLDGTGSSGYTFGSGTRLTVV.

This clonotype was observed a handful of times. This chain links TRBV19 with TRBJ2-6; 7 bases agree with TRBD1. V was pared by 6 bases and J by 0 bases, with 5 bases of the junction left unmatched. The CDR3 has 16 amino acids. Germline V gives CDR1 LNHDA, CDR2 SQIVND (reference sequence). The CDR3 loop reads CASSTGESSGANVLTF. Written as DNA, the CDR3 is TGTGCCAGTAGCACAGGGGAGAGCTCTGGGGCCAACGTCCTGACTTTC. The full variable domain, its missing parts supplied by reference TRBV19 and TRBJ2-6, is DGGITQSPKYLFRKEGQNVTLSCEQNLNHDAMYWYRQDPGQGLRLIYYSQIVNDFQKGDIAEGYSVSREKKESFPLTVTSAQKNPTAFYLCASSTGESSGANVLTFGAGSRLTVL.

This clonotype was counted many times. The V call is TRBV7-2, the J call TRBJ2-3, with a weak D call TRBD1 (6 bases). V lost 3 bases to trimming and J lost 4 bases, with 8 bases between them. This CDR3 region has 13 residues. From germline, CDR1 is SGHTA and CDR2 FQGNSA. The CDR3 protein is CASSFEGADTQYF. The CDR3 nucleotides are TGTGCCAGCAGCTTCGAGGGGGCAGATACGCAGTATTTT. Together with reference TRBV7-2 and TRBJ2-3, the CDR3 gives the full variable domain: GAGVSQSPSNKVTEKGKDVELRCDPISGHTALYWYRQSLGQGLEFLIYFQGNSAPDKSGLPSDRFSAERTGGSVSTLTIQRTQQEDSAVYLCASSFEGADTQYFGPGTRLTVL.

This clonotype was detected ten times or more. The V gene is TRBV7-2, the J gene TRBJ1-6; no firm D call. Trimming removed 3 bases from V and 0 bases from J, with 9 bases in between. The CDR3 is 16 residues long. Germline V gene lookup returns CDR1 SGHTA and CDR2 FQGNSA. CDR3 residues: CASSFTGSSYNSPLHF. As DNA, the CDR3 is TGTGCCAGCAGCTTTACGGGGAGCTCCTATAATTCACCCCTCCACTTT.

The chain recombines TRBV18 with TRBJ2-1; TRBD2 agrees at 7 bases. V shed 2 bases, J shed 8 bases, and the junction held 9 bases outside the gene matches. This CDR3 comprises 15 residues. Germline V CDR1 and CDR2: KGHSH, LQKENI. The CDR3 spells CASSPAAGSNYEQFF. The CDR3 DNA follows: TGTGCCAGCTCACCAGCAGCGGGATCGAACTATGAGCAGTTCTTC. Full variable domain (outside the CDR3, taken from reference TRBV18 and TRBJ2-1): NAGVMQNPRHLVRRRGQEARLRCSPMKGHSHVYWYRQLPEEGLKFMVYLQKENIIDESGMPKERFSAEFPKEGPSILRIQQVVRGDSAAYFCASSPAAGSNYEQFFGPGTRLTVL.

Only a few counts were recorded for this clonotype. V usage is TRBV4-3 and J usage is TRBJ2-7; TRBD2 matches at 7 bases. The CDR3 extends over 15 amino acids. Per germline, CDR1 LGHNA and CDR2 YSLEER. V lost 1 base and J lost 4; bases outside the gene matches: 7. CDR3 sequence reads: CASSQGWEGDYEQYF. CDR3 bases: TGCGCCAGCAGCCAAGGGTGGGAGGGCGATTACGAGCAGTACTTC.

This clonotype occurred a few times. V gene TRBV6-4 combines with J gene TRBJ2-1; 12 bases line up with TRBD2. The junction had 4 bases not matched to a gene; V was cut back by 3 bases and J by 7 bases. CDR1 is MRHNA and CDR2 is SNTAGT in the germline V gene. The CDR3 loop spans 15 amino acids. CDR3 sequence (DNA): TGTGCCAGCAGTGAAAGACTAGCGGGAGTGAATGAGCAGTTCTTC. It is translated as CASSERLAGVNEQFF.

CDR3 amino acids: CASSLVQNYEQYV. CDR3 nucleotide sequence: TGTGCCAGCAGTTTGGTACAGAACTACGAGCAGTACGTC. This rearrangement joins TRBV12-3 or TRBV12-4 to TRBJ2-7; no reliable D call. V dropped 3 bases and J dropped 3 bases, with 9 bases sitting between them. The CDR3 is 13 amino acids.

CDR3 amino acids: CASRLADSYEQYF. The CDR3 DNA reads TGTGCCAGTAGACTAGCAGACTCCTACGAGCAGTACTTC. This chain links TRBV19 with TRBJ2-7; TRBD2 might be the D (6 bases). Trimming pared 6 bases from V and 0 bases from J, leaving 9 bases between. Germline loops: CDR1 LNHDA, CDR2 SQIVND (reference sequence). The CDR3 is made up of 13 amino acids.

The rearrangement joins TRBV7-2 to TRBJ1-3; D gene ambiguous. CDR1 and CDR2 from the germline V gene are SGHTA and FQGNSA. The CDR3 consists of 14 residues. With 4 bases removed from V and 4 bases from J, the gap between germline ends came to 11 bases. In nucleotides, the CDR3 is TGTGCCAGCAGCTCAGACGGCGGCGGAAACACCATATATTTT. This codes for CASSSDGGGNTIYF.

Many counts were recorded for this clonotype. The CDR3 sequence is CASSLGKEIDEQFF. CDR3 DNA: TGTGCCAGCAGCTTAGGGAAAGAAATAGATGAGCAGTTCTTC. The gene calls are TRBV7-2 and TRBJ2-1; unclear D gene. The germline V gene has CDR1 SGHTA and CDR2 FQGNSA. There are 14 residues in the CDR3. V lost 1 base, J lost 8 bases, and 12 bases lay in between.

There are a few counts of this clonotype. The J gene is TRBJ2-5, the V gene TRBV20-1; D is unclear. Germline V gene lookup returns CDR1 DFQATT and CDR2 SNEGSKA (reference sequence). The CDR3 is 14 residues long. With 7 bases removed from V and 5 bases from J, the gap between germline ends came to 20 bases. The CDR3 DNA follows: TGCAGTGAAGTCGGCGGTCCCCGCATGGAGACCCAGTACTTC. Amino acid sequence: CSEVGGPRMETQYF.